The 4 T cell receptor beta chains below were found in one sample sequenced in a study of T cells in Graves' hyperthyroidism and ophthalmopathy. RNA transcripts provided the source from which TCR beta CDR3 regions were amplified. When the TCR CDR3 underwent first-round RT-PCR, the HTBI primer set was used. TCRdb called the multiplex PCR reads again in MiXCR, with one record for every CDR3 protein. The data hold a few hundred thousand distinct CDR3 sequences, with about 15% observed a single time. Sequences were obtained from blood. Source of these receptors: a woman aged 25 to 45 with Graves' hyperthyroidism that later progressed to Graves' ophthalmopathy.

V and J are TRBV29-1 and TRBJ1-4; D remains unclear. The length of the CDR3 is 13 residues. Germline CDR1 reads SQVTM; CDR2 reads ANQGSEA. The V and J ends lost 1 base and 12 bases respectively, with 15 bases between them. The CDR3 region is CSVEGGPLPQLFF. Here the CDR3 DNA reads TGCAGCGTTGAAGGCGGACCCCTCCCACAACTGTTTTTT.

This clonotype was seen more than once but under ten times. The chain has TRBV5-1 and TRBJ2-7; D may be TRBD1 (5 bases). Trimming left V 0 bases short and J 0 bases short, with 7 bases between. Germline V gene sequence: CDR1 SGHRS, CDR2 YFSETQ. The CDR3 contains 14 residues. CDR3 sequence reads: CASSLAQDSYEQYF. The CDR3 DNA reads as TGCGCCAGCAGCTTGGCACAGGACTCCTACGAGCAGTACTTC.

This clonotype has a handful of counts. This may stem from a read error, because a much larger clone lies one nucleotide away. Here the CDR3 DNA reads TGTGCCAGCTCCTCTACTAGCGGGATCGTCTCCTACAATGAGCAGTACTTC. Amino acids: CASSSTSGIVSYNEQYF. This sequence joins TRBV12-3 or TRBV12-4 and TRBJ2-1; 10 bases agree with TRBD2. TRBJ2-7 explains the end of the DNA better; the J call may be wrong. The CDR3 is 17 amino acids.

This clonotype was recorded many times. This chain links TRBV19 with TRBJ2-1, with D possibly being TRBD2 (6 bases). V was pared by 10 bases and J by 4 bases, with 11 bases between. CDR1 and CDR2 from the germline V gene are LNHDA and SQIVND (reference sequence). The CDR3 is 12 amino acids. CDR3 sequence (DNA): TGTGCCACGGCCCGGGGGTACAATGAGCAGTTCTTC. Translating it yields CATARGYNEQFF.